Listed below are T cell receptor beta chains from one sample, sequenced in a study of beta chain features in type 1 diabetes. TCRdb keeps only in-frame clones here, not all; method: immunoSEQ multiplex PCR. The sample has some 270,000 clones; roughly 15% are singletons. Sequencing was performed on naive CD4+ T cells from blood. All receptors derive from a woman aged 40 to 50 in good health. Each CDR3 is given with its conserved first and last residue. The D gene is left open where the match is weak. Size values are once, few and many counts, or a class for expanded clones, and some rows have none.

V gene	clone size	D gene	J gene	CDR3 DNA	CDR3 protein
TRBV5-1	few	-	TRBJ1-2	TGCGCCAGCAGCCCGGAGGCCAGTAACTATGGCTACACCTTC	CASSPEASNYGYTF
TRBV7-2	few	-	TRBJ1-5	TGTGCCAGCAGCTTACTACAGGATACCAATCAGCCCCAGCATTTT	CASSLLQDTNQPQHF
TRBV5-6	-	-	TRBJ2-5	TGTGCCAGCAGCTTGGTAGTAGAAGAGACCCAGTACTTC	CASSLVVEETQYF
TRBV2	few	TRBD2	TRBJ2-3	TGTGCCAGCAGTGACTTTAGCGGGCGGGGTACGCAGTATTTT	CASSDFSGRGTQYF
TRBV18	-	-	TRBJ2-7	TGTGCCAGCTCACCCTTGGGGGGTAGCCCCTACGAGCAGTACTTC	CASSPLGGSPYEQYF
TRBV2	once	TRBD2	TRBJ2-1	TGTGCCAGCAGTGCCCGGACTAGCGGCTACAATGAGCAGTTCTTC	CASSARTSGYNEQFF
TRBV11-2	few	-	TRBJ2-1	TGTGCCAGCAGCTTAGTAGTCGCAGGAGGATCGAATGAGCAGTTCTTC	CASSLVVAGGSNEQFF
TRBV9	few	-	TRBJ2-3	TGTGCCAGCAGCGTAGGAGGGTCTGATACGCAGTATTTT	CASSVGGSDTQYF
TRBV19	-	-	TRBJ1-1	TGTGCCAGTAGTATGGCCAGGAACACTGAAGCTTTCTTT	CASSMARNTEAFF
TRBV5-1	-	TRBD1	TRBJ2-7	TGCGCCAGCAGCATAAGACCGGGACAGCCTTCCTACGAGCAGTACTTC	CASSIRPGQPSYEQYF
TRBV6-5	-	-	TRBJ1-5	TGTGCCAGCAGATCCTGGGGGGTTTTGGATCAGCCCCAGCATTTT	CASRSWGVLDQPQHF
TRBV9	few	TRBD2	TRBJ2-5	TGTGCCAGCAGCCCGGGGGGACTAGCGGAGATGAGGCAAGAGACCCAGTACTTC	CASSPGGLAEMRQETQYF
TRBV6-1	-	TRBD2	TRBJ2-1	TGTGCCGTCTATGCAGCGGGGGGGCAGGATGAGCAGTTCTTC	CAVYAAGGQDEQFF
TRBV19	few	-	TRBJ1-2	TGTGCCAGTAGTACCGAGATAACAGGGACGCGTGAATATGGCTACACCTTC	CASSTEITGTREYGYTF
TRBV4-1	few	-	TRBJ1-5	TGCGCCAGCAGCCAAGATGATTTTCGTCCGGGTTTGTTTCAGCCCCAGCATTTT	CASSQDDFRPGLFQPQHF
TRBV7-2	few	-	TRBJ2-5	TGTGCCAGCAGCTTAGACCGGGAAGAGACCCAGTACTTC	CASSLDREETQYF
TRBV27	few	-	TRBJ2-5	TGTGCCAGCAGTAAGCGGTACCAAGAGACCCAGTACTTC	CASSKRYQETQYF
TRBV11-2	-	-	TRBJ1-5	TGTGCCAGCAGCTTAGGGGTTGGGGCCTTGAATCAGCCCCAGCATTTT	CASSLGVGALNQPQHF
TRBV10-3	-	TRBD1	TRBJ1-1	TGTGCCATCTGGGGACAGGGTTGGACTGAAGCTTTCTTT	CAIWGQGWTEAFF
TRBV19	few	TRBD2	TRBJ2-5	TGTGCCAGTAGTTATGGCGCTAGCGGGACCTGGAGAGAGACCCAGTACTTC	CASSYGASGTWRETQYF
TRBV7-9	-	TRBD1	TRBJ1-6	TGTGCCAGCAGCTTGGGGCAGGGGGTGATATCCTATAATTCACCCCTCCACTTT	CASSLGQGVISYNSPLHF
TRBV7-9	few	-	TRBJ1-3	TGTGCCAGCAGCTTAATGTTGGGCGCGGGAAACACCATATATTTT	CASSLMLGAGNTIYF
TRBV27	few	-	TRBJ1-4	TGTGCCAGCAGTTTGTTGGGAGGGGGTAATGAAAAACTGTTTTTT	CASSLLGGGNEKLFF
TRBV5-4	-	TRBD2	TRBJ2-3	TGTGCCAGCGACTCGGACGGGGGGGCCCTCCTCACAGATACGCAGTATTTT	CASDSDGGALLTDTQYF
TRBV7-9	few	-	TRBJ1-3	TGTGCCAGCAGCTTGGGGGGGGCCTCTGGAAACACCATATATTTT	CASSLGGASGNTIYF
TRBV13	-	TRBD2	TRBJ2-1	TGTGCCAGCAGCAAAACTAGCGGGGGGACTTCCAATGAGCAGTTCTTC	CASSKTSGGTSNEQFF
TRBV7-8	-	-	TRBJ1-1	TGTGCCAGCAGTCTAGGTTTCACTGAAGCTTTCTTT	CASSLGFTEAFF
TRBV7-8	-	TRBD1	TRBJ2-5	TGTGCCAGCAGCTTAGCGCTGGCAGGGGGTCAAGAGACCCAGTACTTC	CASSLALAGGQETQYF
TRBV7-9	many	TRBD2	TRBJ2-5	TGTGCCAGCAGCTTAGGACTAGCGGGGCAAGAGACCCAGTACTTC	CASSLGLAGQETQYF
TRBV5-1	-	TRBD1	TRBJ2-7	TGCGCCAGCAGCTTGGCCTTGGGACAGGGTGGTGAGCAGTACTTC	CASSLALGQGGEQYF
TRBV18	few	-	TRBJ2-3	TGTGCCAGCTCACCACCGTCTAACTTCGCGCAGTATTTT	CASSPPSNFAQYF
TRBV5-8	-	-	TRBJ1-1	TGTGCCAGCAGCTTGGAAGGCCGCTCCAGGGGAGCTTTCTTT	CASSLEGRSRGAFF
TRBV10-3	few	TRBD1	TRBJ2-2	TGTGCCACCACGAGACAGGGGCCGAACACCGGGGAGCTGTTTTTT	CATTRQGPNTGELFF
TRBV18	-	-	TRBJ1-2	TGTGCCAGCTCCGGCGTGGAAGAGGGCTATGGCTACACCTTC	CASSGVEEGYGYTF
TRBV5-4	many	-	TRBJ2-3	TGTGCCAGCAGCTTGGCCGCGGATACGCAGTATTTT	CASSLAADTQYF
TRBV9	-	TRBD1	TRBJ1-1	TGTGCCAGCAGCGTGGGACAGACCCTAAACACTGAAGCTTTCTTT	CASSVGQTLNTEAFF
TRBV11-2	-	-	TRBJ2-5	TGTGCCAGCAGCTTAGCACAGCTTGGGGAGACCCAGTACTTC	CASSLAQLGETQYF
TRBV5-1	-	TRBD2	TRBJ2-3	TGCGCCAGCAGCCAGGGACTAGCCGGGGGGGATACGCAGTATTTT	CASSQGLAGGDTQYF
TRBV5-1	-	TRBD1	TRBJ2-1	TGCGCCAGCAGCATCCGACAGGGGGGGAATGAGCAGTTCTTC	CASSIRQGGNEQFF
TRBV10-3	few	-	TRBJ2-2	TGTGCCATCAGGAGGACACCGGGACTTAACACCGGGGAGCTGTTTTTT	CAIRRTPGLNTGELFF
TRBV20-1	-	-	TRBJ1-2	TGCAGTGCGGGGCCTGATATGGGCTACACCTTC	CSAGPDMGYTF
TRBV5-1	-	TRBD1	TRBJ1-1	TGCGCCAGCAGCCCGTCGGGACAGGGGGTGTTTAGTGGTGAAGCTTTCTTT	CASSPSGQGVFSGEAFF
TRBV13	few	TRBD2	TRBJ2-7	TGTGCCAGCAGGCGAGCGGGATACTCCTACGAGCAGTACTTC	CASRRAGYSYEQYF
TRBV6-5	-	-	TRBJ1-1	TGTGCCAGCAGTTACTCAGGGGGCACTGAAGCTTTCTTT	CASSYSGGTEAFF
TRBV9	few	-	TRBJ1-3	TGTGCCAGCAGGAGCTCAGGGGCGAACACCATATATTTT	CASRSSGANTIYF
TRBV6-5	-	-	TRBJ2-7	TGTGCCAGCAGTTACTCACAGCACTACGAGCAGTACTTC	CASSYSQHYEQYF
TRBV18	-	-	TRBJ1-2	TGTGCCAGCTCCGACACCAACTATGGCTACACCTTC	CASSDTNYGYTF
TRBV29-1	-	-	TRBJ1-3	TGCAGCGTTTCCAAGCAGGCCGGAAACACCATATATTTT	CSVSKQAGNTIYF